Presented here are 31 T cell receptor beta chains from one specimen sequenced in a study of blood T cell repertoires in COVID-19. TCRdb keeps only in-frame clones here, not all; method: immunoSEQ multiplex PCR. Of just under 90,000 clones listed, less than 80% are singletons. The sequencing input was peripheral blood. The origin of the receptors is a woman at least 80 years old with acute or convalescent COVID-19.

This chain joins TRBV18 and TRBJ2-5; 7 bases are a match to TRBD1. CDR1 is KGHSH and CDR2 is LQKENI in the germline V gene. The CDR3 is 15 residues long. The V and J ends lost 1 base and 1 base, in that order; junction bases with no gene match: 3. CDR3 nucleotides: TGTGCCAGCTCACCACTAGGGGGCAGCCAAGAGACCCAGTACTTC. This gives the protein CASSPLGGSQETQYF.

This CDR3 is CASSQGPGQYF. DNA for the CDR3: TGTGCCAGCAGCCAGGGGCCCGGGCAGTACTTC. This rearrangement joins TRBV7-9 to TRBJ2-7, with TRBD1 as a possible D gene (6 bases). Trimming stripped 5 bases from V and 9 bases from J, with 11 bases between. Germline CDR1 is SEHNR and CDR2 is FQNEAQ (reference sequence). The CDR3 has 11 residues.

This clone was observed a single time. V and J are TRBV18 and TRBJ1-1; D possibly corresponds to TRBD1 (6 bases). The germline V gene encodes CDR1 KGHSH and CDR2 LQKENI. The CDR3 runs to 14 residues. The ends were cut back, 0 bases at V and 6 bases at J, with 11 bases in the middle. This CDR3 reads CASSPPGGQAEAFF. As DNA, the CDR3 is TGTGCCAGCTCACCACCGGGGGGGCAGGCTGAAGCTTTCTTT.

This clone has only one observation. The chain joins TRBV11-2 to TRBJ2-2; weak D call: TRBD1 (5 bases). CDR1 is SGHAT and CDR2 is FQNNGV in the germline V gene. The CDR3 runs to 17 residues. Trimming took off 5 bases at V and 6 bases at J, with 22 bases between the two ends. DNA for the CDR3: TGTGCCAGCAGCCCTTCCGCCTGGGGCAGCCGGGCCGGGGAGCTGTTTTTT. Translated, it gives CASSPSAWGSRAGELFF.

The chain recombines TRBV5-1 with TRBJ2-3; 7 bases are shared with TRBD2. With 5 bases clipped from V and 3 bases from J, the junction kept 9 bases outside the gene matches. The CDR3 is 15 amino acids. Per germline, CDR1 SGHRS and CDR2 YFSETQ. The CDR3 is CASREVPGGTDTQYF. The CDR3 nucleotides are TGCGCCAGCAGAGAGGTCCCGGGGGGAACAGATACGCAGTATTTT.

The rearrangement links TRBV11-2 to TRBJ1-1; D unresolved. With 7 bases removed from V and 4 bases from J, the gap between germline ends came to 10 bases. Germline lookup yields CDR1 SGHAT and CDR2 FQNNGV. The CDR3 has 12 amino acids. CDR3 loop: CASTLAATEAFF. In nucleotides, the CDR3 is TGTGCCAGCACCCTAGCGGCCACTGAAGCTTTCTTT. Full variable domain (remainder filled in from reference TRBV11-2 and TRBJ1-1): EAGVAQSPRYKIIEKRQSVAFWCNPISGHATLYWYQQILGQGPKLLIQFQNNGVVDDSQLPKDRFSAERLKGVDSTLKIQPAKLEDSAVYLCASTLAATEAFFGQGTRLTVV.

This rearrangement joins TRBV6-5 to TRBJ2-3; 10 bases are a match to TRBD1. Germline assignment: CDR1 MNHEY and CDR2 SVGAGI. Trimming took 0 bases from V and 2 from J; bases not matched to a gene: 2. The CDR3 totals 16 residues. CDR3 residues: CASSYSGQGYTDTQYF. CDR3 DNA sequence: TGTGCCAGCAGTTACTCGGGACAGGGGTACACAGATACGCAGTATTTT.

The chain links TRBV28 to TRBJ1-5; D unresolved. CDR1 is MDHEN, CDR2 SYDVKM, per germline. This CDR3 has 17 residues. The V end lost 6 bases, the J end lost 2 bases, and 20 bases lay between the germline ends. CDR3 nucleotides: TGTGCCAGCAGGAGCCGGGAGCCCACCAAGGGCAATCAGCCCCAGCATTTT. Protein product: CASRSREPTKGNQPQHF.

V and J are TRBV11-2 and TRBJ2-1, with 7 bases aligning to TRBD2. The V segment lost 2 bases and the J segment 5 bases; nucleotides outside the gene matches: 9. Germline V gene data show CDR1 as SGHAT and CDR2 as FQNNGV. The CDR3 covers 16 residues. The CDR3 sequence is CASSLTGGRSDNEQFF. CDR3 sequence (DNA): TGTGCCAGCAGCTTAACCGGGGGGAGGAGTGACAATGAGCAGTTCTTC.

This clone showed up just once. The rearrangement joins TRBV6-1 to TRBJ1-1, with unresolved D. The length of the CDR3 is 12 residues. Germline assignment: CDR1 MNHNS and CDR2 SASEGT. V lost 3 bases to trimming and J lost 5 bases, with 7 bases between them. The CDR3 loop reads CASSDRLTEAFF. CDR3 bases: TGTGCCAGCAGTGACAGGTTGACTGAAGCTTTCTTT.

The chain couples TRBV19 to TRBJ1-2; unclear D gene. The CDR3 contains 15 residues. CDR1 is LNHDA and CDR2 is SQIVND in the germline V gene (reference sequence). Trimming left V 5 bases short and J 1 base short, with 14 bases between. This CDR3 is CASSLWGAVNYGYTF. The CDR3 nucleotides are TGTGCCAGTAGTCTGTGGGGAGCCGTTAACTATGGCTACACCTTC.

The chain uses TRBV5-6 and TRBJ2-2, with 7 bases matching TRBD1. The V and J ends lost 0 bases and 4 bases, in that order; junction bases with no gene match: 12. Germline V gives CDR1 SGHDT, CDR2 YYEEEE. The CDR3 is made up of 18 amino acids. CDR3 bases: TGTGCCAGCAGCTTGGTATTCAAGGGGGCTCTGGGCACCGGGGAGCTGTTTTTT. Translating gives CASSLVFKGALGTGELFF.

This chain joins TRBV5-1 and TRBJ1-1; tentative D call: TRBD1 (5 bases). This CDR3 region has 14 residues. The V end was cut by 1 base, the J end by 1 base, with 8 bases between. The V gene's germline CDR1 is SGHRS and CDR2 YFSETQ. The CDR3 DNA reads as TGCGCCAGCAGCTTGCAGGGAAGGAACACTGAAGCTTTCTTT. It codes for CASSLQGRNTEAFF.

V usage is TRBV3-1 (or the pseudogene TRBV3-2) and J usage is TRBJ1-2; the match to TRBD1 covers 7 bases. J was trimmed by 8 bases and V by 3 bases; bases with no gene match: 9. This CDR3 has 14 residues. Germline V lookup: CDR1 LGHDT, CDR2 YNNKEL (reference sequence). CDR3 protein: CASSQVRGKRGYTF. The DNA for the CDR3 is TGTGCCAGCAGCCAGGTCAGGGGGAAGAGGGGCTACACCTTC.

The rearrangement links TRBV6-2 or TRBV6-3 to TRBJ1-5, with 7 bases that match TRBD1. CDR1 is MNHEY and CDR2 is SVGEGT in the germline V gene. V lost 2 bases to trimming and J lost 4 bases; unmatched junction nucleotides: 2. This CDR3 region has 14 residues. DNA of the CDR3: TGTGCCAGCAGTTACGGGACAGAGAATCAGCCCCAGCATTTT. Translation gives CASSYGTENQPQHF.

CDR3 bases: TGTGCCAGCAGCCGTGGACTAGCGGGGGCCAATGAGCAGTTCTTC. Translating it yields CASSRGLAGANEQFF. The chain combines TRBV7-3 with TRBJ2-1, with 13 bases matching TRBD2. The V gene end was trimmed by 5 bases and the J gene end by 6 bases; junction bases not matched to a gene: 4. The germline CDR1 and CDR2 sequences are SGHTA and FQGTGA. The CDR3 is 15 amino acids.

Regarding this clone: Other DNA sequences from this sample encode an identical CDR3 as well. This chain joins TRBV30 and TRBJ2-7, with a weak D call TRBD2 (6 bases). Trimming stripped 6 bases from V and 2 bases from J, with 17 bases between. Germline V gene sequence: CDR1 GTSNPN, CDR2 SVGIG (reference sequence). This CDR3 has 14 residues. DNA of the CDR3: TGTGCCTGTCCGCACCCGGGGGACGCCTACGAGCAGTACTTC. It encodes CACPHPGDAYEQYF.

This clone was picked up a small number of times. V is TRBV19 and J is TRBJ1-1; D might be TRBD1 (6 bases). The V end was cut by 4 bases, the J end by 7 bases, with 13 bases between. Germline V CDR1 and CDR2: LNHDA, SQIVND (reference sequence). The CDR3 extends over 13 amino acids. CDR3 DNA: TGTGCCAGTAGTACACAGGGTTTTGTTGAAGCTTTCTTT. Protein: CASSTQGFVEAFF.

The V and J genes are TRBV27 and TRBJ1-2; D is ambiguous. V was shortened by 1 base and J by 4 bases, with 16 bases between the two germline ends. The CDR3 loop spans 16 amino acids. The germline V gene encodes CDR1 MNHEY and CDR2 SMNVEV (reference sequence). CDR3 nucleotide sequence: TGTGCCAGCAGTTTATTGTATCTGGGCATACCCTATGGCTACACCTTC. It is translated as CASSLLYLGIPYGYTF.

The chain links TRBV5-5 to TRBJ1-6; D is uncertain. Germline values: CDR1 SGHKS, CDR2 YYEKEE (reference sequence). This CDR3 is built from 14 residues. The germline V and J ends were trimmed by 6 bases and 7 bases, with 14 bases remaining between them. The CDR3 region has the DNA TGTGCCAGCACCCCCTTGAGGGTAAATTCACCCCTCCACTTT. Translating gives CASTPLRVNSPLHF.

The chain recombines TRBV2 with TRBJ1-1; D might be TRBD1 (5 bases). This CDR3 region has 12 residues. The V and J ends lost 5 bases and 10 bases respectively, with 14 bases between them. CDR1 is SNHLY and CDR2 is FYNNEI in the germline V gene. This CDR3 reads CASSPTRGVAFF. In nucleotides, the CDR3 is TGTGCCAGCAGTCCGACCCGGGGGGTAGCTTTCTTT.

CDR3 DNA: TGTGCCAGCAGCTTCGAGCGGGAGACCCAGTACTTC. Residues: CASSFERETQYF. V gene TRBV7-2 combines with J gene TRBJ2-5; D is possibly TRBD2 (5 bases). V shed 3 bases and J shed 5 bases, with 7 bases lying between them. Germline CDR1 is SGHTA and CDR2 is FQGNSA. This CDR3 has 12 amino acids.

The V call is TRBV9, the J call TRBJ2-1; D gene unclear. Trimming took 4 bases from V and 4 from J, leaving 6 bases between them. There are 12 residues in the CDR3. Germline loops: CDR1 SGDLS, CDR2 YYNGEE. In DNA form, the CDR3 reads TGTGCCAGCAGCCCGACTTACAATGAGCAGTTCTTC. It translates to CASSPTYNEQFF.

The chain combines TRBV4-3 with TRBJ2-1, with 7 bases that match TRBD2. Per the germline V gene, CDR1 is LGHNA and CDR2 is YSLEER. V dropped 0 bases and J dropped 7; count of bases not matched to a gene: 12. This CDR3 is 17 amino acids long. This CDR3 is CASSQDLGGGEVNEQFF. The CDR3 DNA follows: TGCGCCAGCAGCCAAGATCTGGGCGGGGGAGAGGTGAATGAGCAGTTCTTC.

The chain combines TRBV20-1 with TRBJ1-1, with D perhaps TRBD1 (6 bases). Germline V gives CDR1 DFQATT, CDR2 SNEGSKA (reference sequence). Trimming took 3 bases from V and 1 from J, leaving 12 bases between them. This CDR3 is built from 14 residues. The CDR3 DNA is TGCAGTGCTAGTTGGGCAGGGGCGAACACTGAAGCTTTCTTT. Its translation is CSASWAGANTEAFF.

The chain has TRBV7-2 and TRBJ1-1; unclear D gene. Per the germline V gene, CDR1 is SGHTA and CDR2 is FQGNSA. Trimming cost V 1 base and J 0 bases, with 9 bases left between them. CDR3 size: 15 residues. The CDR3 DNA follows: TGTGCCAGCAGCTTAGGGGCAGTTTTGAACACTGAAGCTTTCTTT. This sequence encodes CASSLGAVLNTEAFF.

The V gene is TRBV5-1, the J gene TRBJ1-2; no clear D gene. Trimming removed 0 bases at V and 4 bases at J, with 7 bases between. Germline CDR1 reads SGHRS; CDR2 reads YFSETQ. The CDR3 is 13 amino acids. CDR3 amino acids: CASSLDSIYGYTF. CDR3 nucleotides: TGCGCCAGCAGCTTGGACAGCATCTATGGCTACACCTTC.

The rearrangement uses TRBV7-2 and TRBJ1-2; TRBD1 matches at 7 bases. Germline trimming cut 6 bases from V and 5 bases from J; bases unmatched to any gene: 12. Germline loops: CDR1 SGHTA, CDR2 FQGNSA. The CDR3 has 15 amino acids. This CDR3 is CASSGGRGAYYGYTF. In DNA form, the CDR3 reads TGTGCCAGCAGTGGTGGCAGGGGGGCATATTATGGCTACACCTTC.

This clone was recorded a few times. This chain links TRBV6-5 with TRBJ1-1, with D unresolved. V was pared by 6 bases and J by 1 base, with 9 bases between. CDR3 length equals 13 residues. From germline, CDR1 is MNHEY and CDR2 SVGAGI. The CDR3 region is CASRDSGNTEAFF. The CDR3 coding sequence is TGTGCCAGCAGGGACTCGGGGAACACTGAAGCTTTCTTT.

The chain uses TRBV28 and TRBJ1-2; 12 nucleotides align to TRBD1. Germline CDR1 is MDHEN and CDR2 is SYDVKM. The V gene end was trimmed by 1 base and the J gene end by 0 bases; junction bases not matched to a gene: 6. The CDR3 is made up of 18 amino acids. The DNA for the CDR3 is TGTGCCAGCAGTTTATTGGGGACAGGGGGCGCCTCTAACTATGGCTACACCTTC. Its translation is CASSLLGTGGASNYGYTF.

This clone was seen a handful of times. This chain links TRBV4-2 with TRBJ2-7; TRBD1 agrees at 9 bases. From germline, CDR1 is LGHNA and CDR2 YNFKEQ. With V trimmed by 4 bases and J by 2 bases, 3 bases remained unmatched. The CDR3 runs 14 residues. The CDR3 DNA sequence: TGTGCCAGCAGCCGCCGGACAGGGGCCTACGAGCAGTACTTC. It is translated as CASSRRTGAYEQYF.